Listed below are T cell receptor beta chains from one sample, sequenced in a study of Ad26.COV2.S vaccination and SARS-CoV-2 variants. Sequencing used immunoSEQ multiplex PCR; TCRdb keeps in-frame clones, though not all of them. This sample carries approximately 500,000 clones, 87% of them seen once, and the ten largest clones take roughly 13%. The material was peripheral blood, obtained in a trial of Ad26.COV2.S vaccine versus placebo. The origin of the receptors is a person aged 18 to 65 who received the Ad26.COV2.S COVID-19 vaccine or a placebo. Each CDR3 is given with its conserved first and last residue.

j_gene	v_gene	CDR3aa
TRBJ1-2	TRBV7-8	CASSEVQGGHYGYTF
TRBJ2-3	TRBV29-1	CSVGTGALGDTQYF
TRBJ2-1	TRBV27	CASSLSLGWQFF
TRBJ1-2	TRBV6-2/TRBV6-3	CASSPGQDYGYTF
TRBJ2-5	TRBV6-1	CASSEGDKFAETQYF
TRBJ1-6	TRBV2	CASSEEVVGPSPLHF
TRBJ1-6	TRBV18	CASSPKGQGSSSPLHF
TRBJ2-2	TRBV28	CASSINGQGNGELFF
TRBJ1-4	TRBV5-4	CASSLTNGNEKLFF
TRBJ1-6	TRBV5-4	CASSLGPALSNSPLHF
TRBJ1-3	TRBV15	CATSRAGSGNTIYF
TRBJ2-1	TRBV6-2/TRBV6-3	CASSFPLAGGSNEQFF
TRBJ1-2	TRBV6-1	CASSDARVFYGYTF
TRBJ2-1	TRBV7-2	CASSLNGGVGEQFF
TRBJ2-1	TRBV29-1	CSVADWAGDEQFF
TRBJ2-1	TRBV4-2	CASSPRANEQFF
TRBJ2-5	TRBV18	CASSPAGETQYF
TRBJ1-5	TRBV3-1/TRBV3-2	CASSQTGARQPQHF
TRBJ1-3	TRBV28	CASSPPLSFSGNTIYF
TRBJ1-6	TRBV6-2/TRBV6-3	CASSYRRANSPLHF
TRBJ2-3	TRBV5-6	CASSFNRLAGTDTQYF
TRBJ1-4	TRBV28	CASSFTGGDTNEKLFF
TRBJ2-7	TRBV6-2/TRBV6-3	CASSGADSHEQYF
TRBJ2-7	TRBV4-3	CASSQEYYPEIGRYF
TRBJ1-5	TRBV29-1	CSVSSQGQSPQHF
TRBJ2-1	TRBV7-8	CASSLGGQGYNEQFF
TRBJ2-5	TRBV28	CASSLAVGETQYF
TRBJ1-1	TRBV30	CACLRSFTEAFF
TRBJ2-2	TRBV7-3	CASSPGIGGGELFF
TRBJ2-6	TRBV30	CAWTKAGPGANVLTF
TRBJ2-1	TRBV19	CASSLRGGSNEQFF
TRBJ1-5	TRBV24-1	CATSDRMGNQPQHF
TRBJ2-3	TRBV21-1	CASSKSKARGLADLRDTQYF
TRBJ2-3	TRBV7-3	CASSLRGGGDTQYF
TRBJ2-6	TRBV27	CASRRPGSGANVLTF
TRBJ1-1	TRBV6-5	CASRGVSEAFF